Described below is a single T cell receptor (beta chain) sequence and its context. Germline V gene lookup returns CDR1 LGHNA and CDR2 YSLEER. This CDR3 contains 16 residues. V lost 0 bases to trimming and J lost 1 base; unmatched junction nucleotides: 3. Profiling relied on immunoSEQ multiplex PCR, and the TCRdb table lists in-frame clones only, not all of them. The sample shows 50,000 to 65,000 clones, 82% of them seen only once. This sample was included in a study of blood T cell repertoires in COVID-19. The TCR was taken from a woman aged 55-69 years with acute or convalescent COVID-19. Sequencing was performed on peripheral blood. The V gene is TRBV4-3, the J gene TRBJ1-5, with 7 positions matching TRBD1. As DNA, the CDR3 is TGCGCCAGCAGCCAAGACACAGGGGCCAGCAATCAGCCCCAGCATTTT. Residues: CASSQDTGASNQPQHF.